The present TCR beta chain was sequenced within a study of T cell responses to AZD1222 COVID-19 vaccine. As concerns this clone: The antigen remains undetermined.

CDR3 length: 13 residues. CDR1 LNHNV and CDR2 YYDKDF come from the germline V gene (reference sequence). V was trimmed by 10 bases and J by 3 bases, leaving 15 bases between them. Regarding the study as a whole: Distributed over spike, vaccine-associated CD4 TCRs predominated at 160-218 and 743-854.

Using immunoSEQ multiplex PCR, the repertoire was profiled, and TCRdb retains in-frame clones only, with some absent. The sample lists 100,000 to 150,000 clones, more than 65% seen once, with roughly a quarter in the top ten. This chain uses TRBV15 with TRBJ1-1, with D perhaps TRBD1 (5 bases). Sequenced here: peripheral blood, sampled 28 days after the second AZD1222 dose. The source of this sequence is an adult who received the AZD1222 COVID-19 vaccine. The CDR3 region has the DNA TGTGCCATCTACGACAGCATTCACACTGAAGCTTTCTTT. Its protein product is CAIYDSIHTEAFF. Drawing the rest from reference TRBV15 and TRBJ1-1, the complete variable domain is DAMVIQNPRYQVTQFGKPVTLSCSQTLNHNVMYWYQQKSSQAPKLLFHYYDKDFNNEADTPDNFQSRRPNTSFCFLDIRSPGLGDTAMYLCAIYDSIHTEAFFGQGTRLTVV.